These 23 T cell receptor beta chains originate from one sample sequenced in a study of cytomegalovirus exposure and HLA in healthy donors. It was with 60 Vbeta and 13 Jbeta primers that the PCR ran. The assay was immunoSEQ multiplex PCR, and TCRdb's table has in-frame clones only and misses some. The table lists about 77,000 clones, 75% to 85% of them singletons, with approximately 3.7% in the top ten. The specimen was PBMCs. Receptor source: a man aged 35 to 55 in good health and CMV-seronegative.

The chain recombines TRBV4-2 with TRBJ2-5; TRBD1 aligns across 8 bases. The J call may be wrong; the DNA end is better matched by TRBJ2-7. There are 16 residues in the CDR3. In germline, CDR1 is LGHNA, CDR2 YNFKEQ. The CDR3 DNA reads as TGTGCCAGCAGCCCAACCCGGGACAGGTTAACCTACGAGCAGTACTTC. Translation gives CASSPTRDRLTYEQYF.

The rearrangement links TRBV12-5 to TRBJ2-1, with 16 bases fitting TRBD2. V trimming: 0 bases; J trimming: 2 bases; junction bases outside the gene matches: 10. CDR3 size: 21 residues. In germline, CDR1 is LGHNT, CDR2 FRNRAP. The CDR3 is CASGLVPLPGLAGGPYNEQFF. CDR3 DNA: TGTGCTAGTGGTTTGGTACCTCTTCCGGGACTAGCGGGGGGGCCCTACAATGAGCAGTTCTTC.

The gene calls are TRBV6-4 and TRBJ1-5, with D unresolved. CDR1 MRHNA and CDR2 SNTAGT come from the germline V gene. V was trimmed by 6 bases and J by 6 bases, leaving 12 bases between them. The CDR3 spans 13 residues. This chain's CDR3 is CASSGSLGQPQHF. The CDR3 nucleotides read TGTGCCAGCAGCGGGAGTCTTGGTCAGCCCCAGCATTTT.

This rearrangement joins TRBV5-6 to TRBJ2-2; D might be TRBD1 (7 bases). This CDR3 is 16 amino acids long. Germline lookup yields CDR1 SGHDT and CDR2 YYEEEE. V lost 4 bases and J 3 bases, leaving 16 bases between the germline ends. The CDR3, as DNA: TGTGCCAGCAGCCCCCCAGGGGGGTCGGACACCGGGGAGCTGTTTTTT. This sequence encodes CASSPPGGSDTGELFF.

The chain uses TRBV29-1 and TRBJ2-5; D unresolved. The CDR3 spans 12 residues. V lost 6 bases, J lost 2 bases, and 10 bases lay in between. The germline V gene encodes CDR1 SQVTM and CDR2 ANQGSEA. The chain's CDR3 is CSVKESQETQYF. CDR3 in DNA: TGCAGCGTGAAAGAGTCGCAAGAGACCCAGTACTTC.

The chain recombines TRBV21-1 with TRBJ2-2; the table's D call TRBD1 went unverified against the DNA. TRBV21-1 is annotated as a pseudogene. This CDR3 is 16 amino acids long. CDR3 amino acids: CASSFWTGTYTGELFF. For the CDR3, the DNA is TGTGCCAGCAGCTTTTGGACAGGGACCTACACCGGGGAGCTGTTTTTT.

The CDR3 is CASSLRGGTGTQYF. The CDR3 DNA is TGTGCCAGCAGCTTACGGGGGGGAACTGGGACCCAGTACTTC. This chain links TRBV7-2 with TRBJ2-5; TRBD2 matches at 8 bases. CDR1 SGHTA and CDR2 FQGNSA come from the germline V gene. CDR3 size: 14 residues. Unmatched junction bases numbered 6, after V lost 2 bases and J lost 7 bases.

This chain joins TRBV5-1 and TRBJ2-7, with TRBD1 matching over 7 bases. Germline V gene sequence: CDR1 SGHRS, CDR2 YFSETQ. The length of the CDR3 is 15 residues. V shed 0 bases and J 5 bases; nucleotides not matched to a gene: 8. In DNA, the CDR3 is TGCGCCAGCAGCTTGGCAGCCGGGACAGACGACGAGCAGTACTTC. This sequence encodes CASSLAAGTDDEQYF.

The J gene is TRBJ2-5, the V gene TRBV6-5; TRBD1 might be the D (8 bases). The germline V and J ends were trimmed by 6 bases and 11 bases, with 19 bases remaining between them. The germline gives CDR1 MNHEY, CDR2 SVGAGI. This CDR3 has 13 amino acids. CDR3 region: CASRLQGAGEQYF. The DNA for the CDR3 is TGTGCCAGCAGGTTGCAGGGGGCGGGGGAGCAGTACTTC.

The chain employs TRBV18 and TRBJ1-2; TRBD1 agrees at 8 bases. CDR3 length equals 16 residues. Germline V gives CDR1 KGHSH, CDR2 LQKENI. Trimming cost V 0 bases and J 3 bases; bases outside gene matches: 6. The CDR3 spells CASSPPSPGGDYGYTF. As DNA, the CDR3 is TGTGCCAGCTCACCACCTAGTCCAGGGGGCGACTATGGCTACACCTTC.

The V call is TRBV6-1, the J call TRBJ2-7, with D possibly matching TRBD1 (6 bases). The V and J ends lost 4 bases and 2 bases respectively, with 12 bases between them. The germline V gene encodes CDR1 MNHNS and CDR2 SASEGT. The CDR3 consists of 14 residues. The CDR3 here is CASSGQGSTYEQYF. Here the CDR3 DNA reads TGTGCCAGCAGTGGCCAGGGGTCAACCTACGAGCAGTACTTC.

The chain carries TRBV5-6 and TRBJ2-6; D uncertain. Trimming cost V 0 bases and J 0 bases, with 7 bases left between them. Per germline, CDR1 SGHDT and CDR2 YYEEEE. The CDR3 is made up of 16 amino acids. DNA for the CDR3: TGTGCCAGCAGCTTGGACGGTTACTCTGGGGCCAACGTCCTGACTTTC. This sequence encodes CASSLDGYSGANVLTF.

V is TRBV5-1 and J is TRBJ1-4, with 11 bases lining up with TRBD1. This CDR3 contains 14 residues. The J segment lost 11 bases and the V segment lost 5 bases, leaving 8 bases of the junction unmatched. Per the germline V gene, CDR1 is SGHRS and CDR2 is YFSETQ. DNA of the CDR3: TGCGCCAGCAGTTCCGGGACAGGGGGTCGTAAACTGTTTTTT. This gives the protein CASSSGTGGRKLFF.

This clone was recorded at least ten times. The CDR3 DNA sequence: TGTGCCAGTAGCCTAACAGGGATCAGATCCTATAATTCACCCCTCCACTTT. It specifies CASSLTGIRSYNSPLHF. The chain carries TRBV19 and TRBJ1-6; D might be TRBD1 (6 bases). Germline-derived CDR1 and CDR2 are LNHDA and SQIVND (reference sequence). V was shortened by 6 bases and J by 1 base, with 16 bases between the two germline ends. This CDR3 contains 17 residues.

The rearrangement links TRBV21-1 to TRBJ1-6; the table's D gene call, TRBD1, was not cross checked with the DNA. TRBV21-1 is deemed a pseudogene. The CDR3 length is 16 residues. This CDR3 reads CASIKIRDRVSSPLHF. DNA of the CDR3: TGTGCCAGCATAAAAATCCGGGACAGGGTGAGTTCACCCCTCCACTTT.

This chain connects TRBV5-4 to TRBJ2-5, with 8 bases identical to TRBD1. CDR3 length: 14 residues. CDR1 SGHNT and CDR2 YYREEE come from the germline V gene (reference sequence). Unmatched junction bases numbered 15, after V lost 6 bases and J lost 11 bases. CDR3 loop: CASKLDRGREEQYF. CDR3 sequence (DNA): TGTGCCAGCAAATTAGACAGGGGACGAGAAGAGCAGTACTTC.

The chain couples TRBV28 to TRBJ1-6; D unresolved. Trimming removed 2 bases at V and 10 bases at J, with 12 bases between. The CDR3 runs 14 residues. The germline CDR1 and CDR2 sequences are MDHEN and SYDVKM. Written as DNA, the CDR3 is TGTGCCAGCAGTTTACTGAGTGGCGGATCACCCCTCCACTTT. This codes for CASSLLSGGSPLHF.

The V and J genes are TRBV7-2 and TRBJ1-2, with a possible D match to TRBD1 (5 bases). The germline gives CDR1 SGHTA, CDR2 FQGNSA. The CDR3 extends over 16 amino acids. The V end was cut by 1 base, the J end by 5 bases, with 17 bases between. CDR3 sequence: CASSLGVTGLGYGYTF. As DNA, the CDR3 is TGTGCCAGCAGCTTAGGGGTCACAGGTCTGGGGTATGGCTACACCTTC.

The V call is TRBV20-1, the J call TRBJ2-5; a weak D match, TRBD2 (6 bases). Per germline, CDR1 DFQATT and CDR2 SNEGSKA (reference sequence). The CDR3 runs 11 residues. The CDR3 spells CSTRRGETQYF. CDR3 in DNA: TGCAGCACCCGCCGGGGGGAGACCCAGTACTTC.

The chain combines TRBV5-5 with TRBJ1-1; no firm D call. Trimming removed 2 bases from V and 4 bases from J, with 9 bases in between. CDR1 and CDR2 from the germline V gene are SGHKS and YYEKEE (reference sequence). The CDR3 contains 13 residues. CDR3 coding DNA: TGTGCCAGCAGCTTTTCAGGTTTCACTGAAGCTTTCTTT. Translation gives CASSFSGFTEAFF.

This clone was recorded a few times. The chain couples TRBV4-2 to TRBJ1-4; D unclear. Germline CDR1 LGHNA, CDR2 YNFKEQ. The CDR3 loop spans 18 amino acids. V lost 1 base and J 0 bases, leaving 15 bases between the germline ends. The CDR3 here is CASSQGERARATNEKLFF. The CDR3 DNA reads as TGTGCCAGCAGCCAAGGAGAGAGGGCTCGTGCAACTAATGAAAAACTGTTTTTT.

This chain connects TRBV10-3 to TRBJ2-3; a weak D match, TRBD1 (6 bases). CDR3 length: 16 residues. Germline CDR1 and CDR2: ENHRY and SYGVKD. Trimming removed 4 bases at V and 0 bases at J, with 14 bases between. CDR3 protein: CAISGPGHPSTDTQYF. CDR3 coding DNA: TGTGCCATCAGTGGTCCGGGACACCCTAGCACAGATACGCAGTATTTT.

The V call is TRBV5-1, the J call TRBJ1-6, with D uncertain. CDR3 length: 15 amino acids. CDR1 is SGHRS and CDR2 is YFSETQ in the germline V gene. Trimming cost V 0 bases and J 0 bases, with 4 bases left between them. CDR3 nucleotide sequence: TGCGCCAGCAGCTTGGAGAGCTCCTATAATTCACCCCTCCACTTT. Protein product: CASSLESSYNSPLHF.